Below are 23 T cell receptor beta chains sequenced from a single sample in a study of CD8+ T cells in alopecia areata. Extraction and reverse transcription of RNA yielded cDNA as the sequencing template. The table came from immunoSEQ multiplex PCR; TCRdb's copy has only in-frame clones and leaves some out. The repertoire holds about 140,000 clones, with about 60% as singletons. The sequencing here drew on CD4+ T cells sorted from blood, taken at week 0. These receptors originate from a human donor with alopecia areata.

The genes are TRBV10-2 and TRBJ1-5; the D gene is possibly TRBD1 (5 bases). Deletions cut 10 bases from V and 3 bases from J, with 16 bases between. Germline lookup yields CDR1 WSHSY and CDR2 SAAADI. The CDR3 has 14 amino acids. The CDR3 loop reads CATGDPPSNQPQHF. The CDR3 nucleotides read TGCGCCACCGGGGACCCTCCCTCCAATCAGCCCCAGCATTTT.

Of note for this clone: This CDR3 is also generated by other DNA sequences in the sample. V is TRBV27 and J is TRBJ1-5; the D gene is possibly TRBD1 (6 bases). This CDR3 is built from 15 residues. Trimming took off 4 bases at V and 5 bases at J, with 15 bases between the two ends. Germline V gene lookup returns CDR1 MNHEY and CDR2 SMNVEV (reference sequence). The CDR3 nucleotides read TGTGCCAGCAGTTCCTCAGGGGTTATTGATCAGCCCCAGCATTTT. Translation: CASSSSGVIDQPQHF.

The chain recombines TRBV18 with TRBJ2-7; 9 bases line up with TRBD1. The CDR3 runs 15 residues. Germline assignment: CDR1 KGHSH and CDR2 LQKENI. With 3 bases clipped from V and 4 bases from J, the junction kept 7 bases outside the gene matches. CDR3: CASSPQKGQGYEQYF. The CDR3 DNA follows: TGTGCCAGCTCACCGCAAAAGGGACAGGGATACGAGCAGTACTTC.

J is TRBJ1-1 and V is TRBV4-1; D is undetermined. Germline loops: CDR1 MGHRA, CDR2 YSYEKL. Trimming took off 0 bases at V and 1 base at J, with 12 bases between the two ends. The CDR3 runs 16 residues. The CDR3 nucleotides read TGCGCCAGCAGCCAAGATCTCACGGGGAAGAACACTGAAGCTTTCTTT. Its translation is CASSQDLTGKNTEAFF.

The gene calls are TRBV6-5 and TRBJ2-3; 9 positions match TRBD2. The V and J ends lost 5 bases and 3 bases, in that order; junction bases with no gene match: 6. From germline, CDR1 is MNHEY and CDR2 SVGAGI. The CDR3 covers 15 residues. The CDR3 loop is CASSLSGGRTDTQYF. CDR3 sequence (DNA): TGTGCCAGCAGTCTGAGCGGGGGGAGGACAGATACGCAGTATTTT.

This clone was picked up a small number of times. The chain is built from TRBV29-1 and TRBJ2-2; no reliable D call. Trimming pared 5 bases from V and 1 base from J, leaving 2 bases between. CDR1 and CDR2 from the germline V gene are SQVTM and ANQGSEA. This CDR3 is built from 11 residues. The CDR3 bases are TGCAGCGTTCAGAACACCGGGGAGCTGTTTTTT. Protein sequence: CSVQNTGELFF.

This rearrangement joins TRBV2 to TRBJ1-6, with a tentative D call TRBD1 (5 bases). Looked up from germline, CDR1 is SNHLY and CDR2 is FYNNEI. The CDR3 spans 13 residues. Trimming pared 5 bases from V and 6 bases from J, leaving 8 bases between. The CDR3 nucleotides are TGTGCCAGCAGTAGGGACGGTAATTCACCCCTCCACTTT. Translated, it gives CASSRDGNSPLHF.

Only a few counts were recorded for this clone. V gene TRBV7-2 combines with J gene TRBJ2-7, with 9 bases identical to TRBD1. The CDR3 extends over 17 amino acids. With V trimmed by 0 bases and J by 1 base, 7 bases remained unmatched. Germline CDR1 and CDR2: SGHTA and FQGNSA. Here the CDR3 DNA reads TGTGCCAGCAGCTTAGCGCCCCGAGGACAGGGGTCCTACGAGCAGTACTTC. Translation: CASSLAPRGQGSYEQYF.

This clone was seen more than once but under ten times. V usage is TRBV6-4 and J usage is TRBJ2-1; 7 nucleotides line up with TRBD2. CDR1 is MRHNA, CDR2 SNTAGT, per germline. Unmatched junction bases numbered 5, after V lost 5 bases and J lost 7 bases. CDR3 length: 13 amino acids. The CDR3 sequence is CASSKRGGNEQFF. Written as DNA, the CDR3 is TGTGCCAGCAGTAAGCGGGGCGGGAATGAGCAGTTCTTC.

CDR3 protein: CASSLGGTPEQYF. The DNA of the CDR3 is TGTGCCAGCAGCTTAGGGGGTACCCCGGAGCAGTACTTC. The chain is built from TRBV7-2 and TRBJ2-7; D unclear. The CDR3 contains 13 residues. CDR1 and CDR2 (germline): SGHTA, FQGNSA. The V gene lost 1 base and the J gene lost 7 bases, with 11 bases spanning the gap.

This clone was observed a handful of times. The chain is built from TRBV14 and TRBJ1-6; D is unresolved. V dropped 1 base and J dropped 9 bases, with 10 bases sitting between them. Germline V gene sequence: CDR1 SGHDN, CDR2 FVKESK. The length of the CDR3 is 14 residues. The CDR3 loop reads CASSQVGLGSPLHF. The CDR3 nucleotides are TGTGCCAGCAGCCAAGTAGGGTTAGGTTCACCCCTCCACTTT.

This clone was found a few times. The chain joins TRBV6-1 to TRBJ2-1; D gene unclear. Germline V gives CDR1 MNHNS, CDR2 SASEGT. The germline V and J ends were trimmed by 2 bases and 3 bases, with 8 bases remaining between them. The CDR3 spans 14 residues. The chain's CDR3 is CASSELTDYNEQFF. The CDR3 DNA is TGTGCCAGCAGTGAATTAACAGACTACAATGAGCAGTTCTTC.

DNA of the CDR3: TGTGCCAGCAGTTACGTTCCAGAGACCCAGTACTTC. Amino acids: CASSYVPETQYF. This chain connects TRBV6-6 to TRBJ2-5; D uncertain. V gave up 2 bases and J gave up 4 bases, with 5 bases separating them. This CDR3 comprises 12 residues. Per germline, CDR1 MNHNY and CDR2 SVGAGI (reference sequence).

DNA for the CDR3: TGCAGCGTTGAAGGGACAGGGATGTATGGCTACACCTTC. Its translation is CSVEGTGMYGYTF. The J gene is TRBJ1-2, the V gene TRBV29-1; the match to TRBD1 covers 8 bases. The CDR3 sequence is 13 residues long. Trimming removed 1 base from V and 5 bases from J; junction bases left unmatched: 3. Germline CDR1 reads SQVTM; CDR2 reads ANQGSEA.

The chain carries TRBV29-1 and TRBJ2-5; maybe TRBD1 (5 bases). The V end was cut by 2 bases, the J end by 5 bases, with 18 bases between. Germline V gene data show CDR1 as SQVTM and CDR2 as ANQGSEA. CDR3 length: 15 residues. The CDR3 sequence is CSVESPRQLTETQYF. The CDR3, as DNA: TGCAGCGTTGAATCCCCCCGACAGCTTACCGAGACCCAGTACTTC.

V usage is TRBV4-2 and J usage is TRBJ1-2, with D uncertain. The CDR3 consists of 14 residues. The germline V gene encodes CDR1 LGHNA and CDR2 YNFKEQ. V gave up 4 bases and J gave up 1 base, with 10 bases separating them. DNA of the CDR3: TGTGCCAGCAGCCTAGAATCGGATAACTATGGCTACACCTTC. Protein product: CASSLESDNYGYTF.

V is TRBV7-2 and J is TRBJ1-5; tentatively, D is TRBD1 (6 bases). Germline V gives CDR1 SGHTA, CDR2 FQGNSA. The CDR3 sequence is 15 residues long. The germline V and J ends were trimmed by 6 bases and 3 bases, with 15 bases remaining between them. Here the CDR3 reads CASSRTDSLNQPQHF. The CDR3 region has the DNA TGTGCCAGCAGTCGAACGGACAGCCTCAATCAGCCCCAGCATTTT.

The V and J genes are TRBV6-5 and TRBJ2-3; TRBD1 is a possible D gene (6 bases). This CDR3 has 15 residues. Looked up from germline, CDR1 is MNHEY and CDR2 is SVGAGI. V gave up 6 bases and J gave up 6 bases, with 19 bases separating them. The CDR3 DNA sequence: TGTGCCAGCAGGTTCTCATCGACAGGCCGGGATACGCAGTATTTT. It translates to CASRFSSTGRDTQYF.

The chain links TRBV4-2 to TRBJ2-2; a possible D gene is TRBD2 (5 bases). Germline V gene sequence: CDR1 LGHNA, CDR2 YNFKEQ. Trimming removed 1 base from V and 3 bases from J, with 9 bases in between. This CDR3 has 15 amino acids. The CDR3 nucleotides are TGTGCCAGCAGCCAAGTTTCAGCGGACACCGGGGAGCTGTTTTTT. Translating it yields CASSQVSADTGELFF.

The chain joins TRBV6-5 to TRBJ2-1; D uncertain. V was pared by 2 bases and J by 4 bases, with 9 bases between. Germline values: CDR1 MNHEY, CDR2 SVGAGI. The CDR3 has 14 residues. CDR3 region: CASSYKAPYNEQFF. The DNA of the CDR3 is TGTGCCAGCAGTTACAAAGCCCCTTACAATGAGCAGTTCTTC.

V gene TRBV9 combines with J gene TRBJ2-3; 7 bases fit TRBD2. V gave up 4 bases and J gave up 0 bases; unmatched junction bases: 5. Germline CDR1 and CDR2: SGDLS and YYNGEE. This CDR3 contains 15 residues. CDR3 residues: CASSSYSGSTDTQYF. Written as DNA, the CDR3 is TGTGCCAGCAGCTCCTATAGCGGGAGCACAGATACGCAGTATTTT.

This clone was seen more than once but under ten times. The CDR3 loop reads CASSVGLAGGLFNEQFF. CDR3 nucleotide sequence: TGTGCCAGCAGCGTAGGACTAGCGGGGGGGCTATTCAATGAGCAGTTCTTC. The chain combines TRBV9 with TRBJ2-1; 14 bases are shared with TRBD2. After removal of 0 bases from V and 6 bases from J, the junction contained 5 bases not matched to a gene. CDR1 and CDR2 from the germline V gene are SGDLS and YYNGEE. There are 17 residues in the CDR3.

The V and J genes are TRBV6-5 and TRBJ2-2; 8 bases are a match to TRBD2. Germline V gives CDR1 MNHEY, CDR2 SVGAGI. V trimming: 6 bases; J trimming: 6 bases; junction bases outside the gene matches: 6. This CDR3 is 14 amino acids long. CDR3 sequence (DNA): TGTGCCAGCAGCGGGACTAGTTTTCCCGGGGAGCTGTTTTTT. This sequence encodes CASSGTSFPGELFF.